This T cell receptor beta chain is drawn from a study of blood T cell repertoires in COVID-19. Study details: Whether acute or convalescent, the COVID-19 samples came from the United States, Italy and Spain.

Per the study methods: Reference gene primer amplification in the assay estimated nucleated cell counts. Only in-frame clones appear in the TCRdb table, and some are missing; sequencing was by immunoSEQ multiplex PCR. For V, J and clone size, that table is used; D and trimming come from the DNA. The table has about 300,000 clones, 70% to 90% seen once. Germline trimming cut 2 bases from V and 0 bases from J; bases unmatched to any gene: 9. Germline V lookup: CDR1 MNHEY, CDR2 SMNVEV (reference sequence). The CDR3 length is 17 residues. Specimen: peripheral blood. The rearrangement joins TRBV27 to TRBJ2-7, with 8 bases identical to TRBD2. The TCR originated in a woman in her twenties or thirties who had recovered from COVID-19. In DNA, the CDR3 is TGTGCCAGCAGTTTAAAGGCTAGCGGGTCGAGCTCCTACGAGCAGTACTTC. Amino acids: CASSLKASGSSSYEQYF.